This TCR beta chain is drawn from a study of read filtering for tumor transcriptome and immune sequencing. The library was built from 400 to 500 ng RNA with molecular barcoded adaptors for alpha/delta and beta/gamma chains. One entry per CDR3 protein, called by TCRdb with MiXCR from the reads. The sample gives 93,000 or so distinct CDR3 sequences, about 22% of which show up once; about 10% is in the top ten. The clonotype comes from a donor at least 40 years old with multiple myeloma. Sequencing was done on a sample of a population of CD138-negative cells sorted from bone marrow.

CDR3 region: CASSQWTEEAFF. CDR3 in DNA: TGTGCCAGCAGCCAGTGGACAGAAGAAGCTTTCTTT. The chain has TRBV14 and TRBJ1-1, with a tentative D call TRBD1 (6 bases). With 3 bases removed from V and 8 bases from J, the gap between germline ends came to 10 bases. The CDR3 consists of 12 residues. Germline CDR1 is SGHDN and CDR2 is FVKESK.